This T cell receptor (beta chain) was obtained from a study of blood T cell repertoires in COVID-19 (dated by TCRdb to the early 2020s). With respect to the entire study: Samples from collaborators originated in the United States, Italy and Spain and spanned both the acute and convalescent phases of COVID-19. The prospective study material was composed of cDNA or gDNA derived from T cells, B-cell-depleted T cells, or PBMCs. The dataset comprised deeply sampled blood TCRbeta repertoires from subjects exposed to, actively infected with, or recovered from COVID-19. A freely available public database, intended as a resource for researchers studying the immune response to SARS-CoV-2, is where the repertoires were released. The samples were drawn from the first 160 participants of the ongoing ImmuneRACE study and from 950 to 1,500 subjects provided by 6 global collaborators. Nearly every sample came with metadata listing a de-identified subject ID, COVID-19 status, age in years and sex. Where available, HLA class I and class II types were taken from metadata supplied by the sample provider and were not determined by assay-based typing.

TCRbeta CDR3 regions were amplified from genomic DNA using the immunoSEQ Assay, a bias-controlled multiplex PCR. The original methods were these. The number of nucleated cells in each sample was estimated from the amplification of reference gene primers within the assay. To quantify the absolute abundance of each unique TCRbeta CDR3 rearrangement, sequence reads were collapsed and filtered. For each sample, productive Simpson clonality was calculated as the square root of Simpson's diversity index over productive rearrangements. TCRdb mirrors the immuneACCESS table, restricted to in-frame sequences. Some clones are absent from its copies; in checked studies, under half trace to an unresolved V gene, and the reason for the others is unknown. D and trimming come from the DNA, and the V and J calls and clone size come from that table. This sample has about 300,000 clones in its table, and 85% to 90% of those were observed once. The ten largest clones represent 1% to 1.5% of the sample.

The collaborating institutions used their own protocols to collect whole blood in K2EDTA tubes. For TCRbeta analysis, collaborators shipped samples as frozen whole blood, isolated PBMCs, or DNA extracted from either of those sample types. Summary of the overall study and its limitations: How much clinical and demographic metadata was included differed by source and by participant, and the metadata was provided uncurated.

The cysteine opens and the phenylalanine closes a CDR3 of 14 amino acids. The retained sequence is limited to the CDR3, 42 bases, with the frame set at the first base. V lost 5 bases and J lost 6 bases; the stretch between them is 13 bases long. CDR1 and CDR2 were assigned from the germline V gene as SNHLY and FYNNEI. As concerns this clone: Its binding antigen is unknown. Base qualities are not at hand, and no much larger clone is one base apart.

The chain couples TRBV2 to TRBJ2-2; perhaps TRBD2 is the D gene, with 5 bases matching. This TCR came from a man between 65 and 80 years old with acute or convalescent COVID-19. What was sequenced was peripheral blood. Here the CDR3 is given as CASSREGTSGELFF. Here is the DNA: TGTGCCAGCAGTCGAGAGGGAACCTCCGGGGAGCTGTTTTTT.